This paragraph covers one T cell receptor beta chain sequence. The antigen remains undetermined. A second about 6 to 12 cycle PCR used barcoded and J-beta primers. TCRdb reanalysed the 5' RACE reads using MiXCR and keeps one entry per CDR3 protein. The sample lists about 1.4 million distinct CDR3 sequences; approximately 63% were seen once. Investigators took about 9.2 milliliters of peripheral blood from every donor. This entry belongs to a study of blood T cells in healthy people across ages. General observations from the study: Nothing was known about donor CMV status, and this possibly confounded expanded clonotype changes.

The CDR3 runs 16 residues. V was cut by 3 bases and J by 0 bases, with 12 bases left in between. Germline CDR1 is SGHRS and CDR2 is YFSETQ. This sequence was found in a man younger than 30 in good health. Sequencing was done on a sample of blood. The rearrangement joins TRBV5-1 to TRBJ2-2; D is possibly TRBD1 or TRBD2 (7 bases each). Written as DNA, the CDR3 is TGCGCCAGCAGCTCTCAGGGGGGGACGAACACCGGGGAGCTGTTTTTT. Its protein is CASSSQGGTNTGELFF.